A single sample is the source of the 32 T cell receptor beta chains below, sequenced in a study of blood T cell repertoires in COVID-19. The assay was immunoSEQ multiplex PCR, and TCRdb's table has in-frame clones only and misses some. In the table there are just under 250,000 clones, roughly 89% of which are singletons. The specimen was PBMCs or T cells enriched from blood (not recorded which). These TCRs come from a woman under 40 who had recovered from COVID-19.

The chain has TRBV25-1 and TRBJ1-4; the D gene is possibly TRBD1 (6 bases). The CDR3 has 15 residues. V was shortened by 4 bases and J by 4 bases, with 13 bases between the two germline ends. CDR1 MGHDK and CDR2 SYGVNS come from the germline V gene. CDR3 sequence reads: CASSANDRFNEKLFF. DNA for the CDR3: TGTGCCAGCAGTGCAAACGACAGGTTTAATGAAAAACTGTTTTTT.

The CDR3 DNA reads TGTGCCAGCAGCCTGGACAGGGCGTCCTACAATGAGCAGTTCTTC. Protein product: CASSLDRASYNEQFF. The rearrangement links TRBV9 to TRBJ2-1; 8 positions match TRBD1. Germline V gene lookup returns CDR1 SGDLS and CDR2 YYNGEE. V lost 4 bases and J lost 1; bases outside the gene matches: 4. This CDR3 has 15 residues.

The chain has TRBV7-9 and TRBJ2-6; 8 bases are shared with TRBD2. The CDR3 runs to 15 residues. The germline V gene has CDR1 SEHNR and CDR2 FQNEAQ (reference sequence). The trim removed 3 bases at V and 2 bases at J, leaving 0 bases unmatched. CDR3 residues: CASSFGGAGANVLTF. The CDR3 DNA is TGTGCCAGCAGCTTCGGGGGGGCTGGGGCCAACGTCCTGACTTTC.

This chain joins TRBV10-3 and TRBJ1-1; D is unclear. The germline V gene encodes CDR1 ENHRY and CDR2 SYGVKD. V lost 2 bases to trimming and J lost 4 bases, with 11 bases between them. This CDR3 is built from 14 residues. Here the CDR3 reads CAISEEGFGTEAFF. The CDR3, as DNA: TGTGCCATCAGTGAGGAGGGTTTCGGCACTGAAGCTTTCTTT.

The chain recombines TRBV30 with TRBJ1-1; perhaps TRBD1 as D (6 bases). The CDR3 has 13 amino acids. In germline, CDR1 is GTSNPN, CDR2 SVGIG (reference sequence). V lost 3 bases and J 5 bases, leaving 13 bases between the germline ends. In DNA form, the CDR3 reads TGTGCCTGGAGGCAACAGGGATTGACTGAAGCTTTCTTT. Its translation: CAWRQQGLTEAFF. Full variable domain (remainder filled in from reference TRBV30 and TRBJ1-1): SQTIHQWPATLVQPVGSPLSLECTVEGTSNPNLYWYRQAAGRGLQLLFYSVGIGQISSEVPQNLSASRPQDRQFILSSKKLLLSDSGFYLCAWRQQGLTEAFFGQGTRLTVV.

V and J are TRBV7-8 and TRBJ1-4; 9 positions match TRBD1. From germline, CDR1 is SGHVS and CDR2 FQNEAQ. This CDR3 spans 14 amino acids. V gave up 3 bases and J gave up 5 bases; unmatched junction bases: 1. DNA of the CDR3: TGTGCCAGCAGCTTTGACAGGGGGAATGAAAAACTGTTTTTT. Amino acids: CASSFDRGNEKLFF.

The rearrangement uses TRBV28 and TRBJ2-4, with D hard to call. The CDR3 runs 15 residues. Trimming took off 7 bases at V and 0 bases at J, with 13 bases between the two ends. Germline CDR1 is MDHEN and CDR2 is SYDVKM. The CDR3 coding sequence is TGTGCCAGCACCTTTACTCCGGTAGCCAAAAACATTCAGTACTTC. This translates into CASTFTPVAKNIQYF.

The rearrangement uses TRBV10-3 and TRBJ2-7; 8 bases map to TRBD2. V trimming: 6 bases; J trimming: 6 bases; junction bases outside the gene matches: 10. Germline CDR1 is ENHRY and CDR2 is SYGVKD. The CDR3 covers 14 residues. CDR3 DNA sequence: TGTGCCATCAGGCTTAGCGGGAACGATGGCGAGCAGTACTTC. Translation: CAIRLSGNDGEQYF.

This chain joins TRBV20-1 and TRBJ2-4; 9 bases match TRBD1. There are 19 residues in the CDR3. Germline loops: CDR1 DFQATT, CDR2 SNEGSKA (reference sequence). The V and J ends lost 3 bases and 0 bases, in that order; junction bases with no gene match: 15. Here the CDR3 DNA reads TGCAGTGCTAGTAGGGACAGGGTTTCTTTTTTTATAGCCAAAAACATTCAGTACTTC. It specifies CSASRDRVSFFIAKNIQYF.

V usage is TRBV19 and J usage is TRBJ2-1, with a possible D match to TRBD2 (6 bases). CDR1 LNHDA and CDR2 SQIVND come from the germline V gene (reference sequence). The CDR3 runs to 12 residues. Trimming took off 5 bases at V and 11 bases at J, with 13 bases between the two ends. In DNA form, the CDR3 reads TGTGCCAGTAGTTTAGGACTAACCCAGCAGTTCTTC. It is translated as CASSLGLTQQFF.

The V gene is TRBV6-6, the J gene TRBJ2-5, with TRBD1 matching over 12 bases. CDR3 size: 15 residues. V lost 10 bases to trimming and J lost 5 bases; unmatched junction nucleotides: 11. Germline V gene sequence: CDR1 MNHNY, CDR2 SVGAGI (reference sequence). The CDR3 reads CAISGTGGSGETQYF. CDR3 DNA: TGTGCCATTTCCGGGACAGGGGGCTCAGGGGAGACCCAGTACTTC.

The gene calls are TRBV7-2 and TRBJ1-2; D ambiguous. Trimming took off 0 bases at V and 2 bases at J, with 7 bases between the two ends. Germline V CDR1 and CDR2: SGHTA, FQGNSA. The CDR3 sequence is 14 residues long. This CDR3 is CASSLAPGNYGYTF. Here the CDR3 DNA reads TGTGCCAGCAGCTTAGCGCCGGGGAACTATGGCTACACCTTC.

This clone was picked up a small number of times. The gene calls are TRBV7-3 and TRBJ2-1; D may be TRBD2 (6 bases). CDR3 size: 15 residues. CDR1 SGHTA and CDR2 FQGTGA come from the germline V gene. V was cut by 1 base and J by 6 bases, with 13 bases left in between. The CDR3 sequence: CASSLIGGGINEQFF. In DNA form, the CDR3 reads TGTGCCAGCAGCTTAATCGGGGGAGGCATCAATGAGCAGTTCTTC.

In this sample, this clone turned up once. The chain has TRBV6-5 and TRBJ1-1; D remains ambiguous. V was trimmed by 4 bases and J by 1 base, leaving 10 bases between them. Germline values: CDR1 MNHEY, CDR2 SVGAGI. CDR3 length equals 14 residues. CDR3 residues: CASSSPRGNTEAFF. As DNA, the CDR3 is TGTGCCAGCAGTTCCCCCCGAGGGAACACTGAAGCTTTCTTT.

This chain connects TRBV7-2 to TRBJ2-3; 7 positions agree with TRBD2. V shed 3 bases and J 1 base; nucleotides not matched to a gene: 13. This CDR3 region has 18 residues. CDR1 SGHTA and CDR2 FQGNSA come from the germline V gene. In nucleotides, the CDR3 is TGTGCCAGCAGCTTTCCCGTCCCTACTAGCGTCCGCACAGATACGCAGTATTTT. This sequence encodes CASSFPVPTSVRTDTQYF.

The rearrangement joins TRBV25-1 to TRBJ2-1; TRBD2 agrees at 7 bases. CDR1 and CDR2 (germline): MGHDK, SYGVNS. The junction had 8 bases not matched to a gene; V was cut back by 0 bases and J by 3 bases. The CDR3 totals 17 residues. In DNA form, the CDR3 reads TGTGCCAGCAGTGAATATAAAGGGGCGGGGGACTACAATGAGCAGTTCTTC. Translating gives CASSEYKGAGDYNEQFF.

This clone appeared a single time. The J gene is TRBJ2-5, the V gene TRBV11-2; the D gene is possibly TRBD2 (5 bases). In germline, CDR1 is SGHAT, CDR2 FQNNGV. V gave up 3 bases and J gave up 3 bases, with 17 bases separating them. The CDR3 contains 16 residues. Here the CDR3 DNA reads TGTGCCAGCAGCTTTAGGAGGAGACGCCTGGAAGAGACCCAGTACTTC. This sequence encodes CASSFRRRRLEETQYF. The full variable domain, its missing parts supplied by reference TRBV11-2 and TRBJ2-5, is EAGVAQSPRYKIIEKRQSVAFWCNPISGHATLYWYQQILGQGPKLLIQFQNNGVVDDSQLPKDRFSAERLKGVDSTLKIQPAKLEDSAVYLCASSFRRRRLEETQYFGPGTRLLVL.

The gene calls are TRBV28 and TRBJ2-7; TRBD2 agrees at 8 bases. The junction had 8 bases not matched to a gene; V was cut back by 9 bases and J by 7 bases. The CDR3 totals 12 residues. Germline CDR1 and CDR2: MDHEN and SYDVKM. CDR3 sequence: CASQRESREQYF. The DNA of the CDR3 is TGTGCCAGTCAGCGGGAGAGCAGGGAGCAGTACTTC.

This clone was seen a few times. This chain links TRBV21-1 with TRBJ2-1; the D call in the table, TRBD2, was not verified against the DNA. TRBV21-1 is described as a pseudogene. The CDR3 extends over 18 amino acids. CDR3 nucleotide sequence: TGTGCCAGCAGCAAAGATCGCGGGAGGGCCGGGTCCTACAATGAGCAGTTCTTC. The encoded protein is CASSKDRGRAGSYNEQFF.

This chain joins TRBV5-5 and TRBJ2-7, with 8 bases aligning to TRBD1. CDR1 is SGHKS and CDR2 is YYEKEE in the germline V gene (reference sequence). This CDR3 is built from 15 residues. After removal of 2 bases from V and 1 base from J, the junction contained 5 bases not matched to a gene. CDR3 sequence reads: CASSFGQGKSYEQYF. The CDR3, as DNA: TGTGCCAGCAGCTTCGGACAGGGAAAGTCCTACGAGCAGTACTTC.

The rearrangement joins TRBV12-1 to TRBJ1-5; TRBD1, as called in the table, went unchecked against the DNA. TRBV12-1 is a pseudogene. The CDR3 is made up of 15 amino acids. In DNA, the CDR3 is TGTGCCAGCAGCTTACAGGGTGAGGGCAATCAGCCCCAGCATTTT. This codes for CASSLQGEGNQPQHF.

J is TRBJ1-2 and V is TRBV3-1 (or the pseudogene TRBV3-2); D perhaps matches TRBD1 (5 bases). Germline CDR1 reads LGHDT; CDR2 reads YNNKEL (reference sequence). The CDR3 spans 15 residues. V lost 0 bases and J 8 bases, leaving 16 bases between the germline ends. This chain's CDR3 is CASSQEGIRGWGYTF. DNA of the CDR3: TGTGCCAGCAGCCAAGAGGGTATTCGGGGGTGGGGCTACACCTTC.

In nucleotides, the CDR3 is TGTGCCAGCAGTGAAGCGCGGGGGGCGGGTCAGCCCCAGCATTTT. This sequence encodes CASSEARGAGQPQHF. This sequence joins TRBV2 and TRBJ1-5, with D possibly being TRBD1 (6 bases). Trimming pared 0 bases from V and 6 bases from J, leaving 12 bases between. The CDR3 is 15 amino acids. Germline V gene lookup returns CDR1 SNHLY and CDR2 FYNNEI.

The chain couples TRBV10-3 to TRBJ1-2, with 9 bases identical to TRBD1. Germline trimming cut 6 bases from V and 3 bases from J; bases unmatched to any gene: 8. The CDR3 is 15 residues long. Germline CDR1 and CDR2: ENHRY and SYGVKD. This CDR3 is CAIRDRDRDDYGYTF. DNA for the CDR3: TGTGCCATCAGGGACCGGGACAGGGACGACTATGGCTACACCTTC.

The chain employs TRBV4-1 and TRBJ2-1; 8 bases map to TRBD1. The CDR3 runs 15 residues. The germline V gene encodes CDR1 MGHRA and CDR2 YSYEKL. V dropped 4 bases and J dropped 3; count of bases not matched to a gene: 5. In DNA form, the CDR3 reads TGCGCCAGCAGCCTAGAGGACAGGGTCTACAATGAGCAGTTCTTC. This sequence encodes CASSLEDRVYNEQFF.

The chain is built from TRBV4-2 and TRBJ2-7; 8 nucleotides align to TRBD1. This CDR3 region has 17 residues. The ends lost 0 bases at V and 4 bases at J; junction bases unmatched: 11. Germline assignment: CDR1 LGHNA and CDR2 YNFKEQ. CDR3 coding DNA: TGTGCCAGCAGCCAAGACGGACAGGGACATCGTTTTTACGAGCAGTACTTC. This sequence encodes CASSQDGQGHRFYEQYF.

This clone appeared a single time. This chain links TRBV5-1 with TRBJ2-5, with D tentatively TRBD1 (5 bases). This CDR3 has 14 amino acids. The germline V gene has CDR1 SGHRS and CDR2 YFSETQ. Deletions cut 5 bases from V and 7 bases from J, with 18 bases between. DNA of the CDR3: TGCGCCAGCAGACAGGACGGAGCCTCAGGGACCCAGTACTTC. It encodes CASRQDGASGTQYF. Full variable domain (rest looked up from reference TRBV5-1 and TRBJ2-5): KAGVTQTPRYLIKTRGQQVTLSCSPISGHRSVSWYQQTPGQGLQFLFEYFSETQRNKGNFPGRFSGRQFSNSRSEMNVSTLELGDSALYLCASRQDGASGTQYFGPGTRLLVL.

In this sample, this clone turned up a few times. The genes are TRBV27 and TRBJ2-5, with a possible D match to TRBD2 (6 bases). V gave up 5 bases and J gave up 5 bases, with 27 bases separating them. The CDR3 is 18 amino acids. The germline CDR1 and CDR2 sequences are MNHEY and SMNVEV (reference sequence). The CDR3 DNA sequence: TGTGCCAGCAGTGCGGGGCACTTCGCCAGAAGAGGAATGGAGACCCAGTACTTC. Translated, it gives CASSAGHFARRGMETQYF.

The sample holds one count of this clone. J is TRBJ1-2 and V is TRBV28, with TRBD1 matching 7 bases. The V and J ends lost 5 bases and 5 bases, in that order; junction bases with no gene match: 2. Germline loops: CDR1 MDHEN, CDR2 SYDVKM. The CDR3 is 12 residues long. The CDR3 nucleotides are TGTGCCAGCAGTCGACAGGGTTATGGCTACACCTTC. This gives the protein CASSRQGYGYTF.

The chain has TRBV30 and TRBJ2-3; tentatively, D is TRBD2 (5 bases). V shed 1 base and J shed 7 bases, with 6 bases lying between them. Germline V gene data show CDR1 as GTSNPN and CDR2 as SVGIG (reference sequence). This CDR3 has 11 amino acids. CDR3 protein: CAWSATNTQYF. The CDR3, as DNA: TGTGCCTGGAGTGCGACTAATACGCAGTATTTT.

The V gene is TRBV29-1, the J gene TRBJ2-1; possible D gene TRBD2, 5 bases. V was shortened by 4 bases and J by 5 bases, with 12 bases between the two germline ends. The CDR3 sequence is 13 residues long. Germline V gene sequence: CDR1 SQVTM, CDR2 ANQGSEA. The CDR3 reads CSVGERVNNEQFF. The DNA for the CDR3 is TGCAGCGTTGGGGAGAGGGTCAACAATGAGCAGTTCTTC.

This chain connects TRBV19 to TRBJ2-1, with 9 bases that match TRBD2. Germline CDR1 and CDR2: LNHDA and SQIVND (reference sequence). After removal of 7 bases from V and 5 bases from J, the junction contained 9 bases not matched to a gene. This CDR3 has 15 residues. The CDR3 region is CASTLGLATHNEQFF. CDR3 coding DNA: TGTGCCAGTACCCTAGGACTAGCGACACACAATGAGCAGTTCTTC.